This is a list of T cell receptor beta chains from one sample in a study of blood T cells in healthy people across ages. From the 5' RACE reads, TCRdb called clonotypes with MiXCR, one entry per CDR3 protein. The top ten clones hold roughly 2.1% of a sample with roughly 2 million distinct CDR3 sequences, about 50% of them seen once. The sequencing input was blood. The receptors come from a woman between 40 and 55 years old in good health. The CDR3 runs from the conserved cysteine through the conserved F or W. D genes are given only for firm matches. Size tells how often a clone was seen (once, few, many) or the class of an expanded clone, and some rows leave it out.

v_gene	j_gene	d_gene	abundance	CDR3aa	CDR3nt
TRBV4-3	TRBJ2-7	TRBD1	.	CASSQAHTGGSYEQYF	TGCGCCAGCAGCCAAGCCCACACAGGGGGGTCCTACGAGCAGTACTTC
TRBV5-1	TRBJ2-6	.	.	CASRQGQLISGANVLTF	TGCGCCAGCAGACAAGGACAGCTAATATCTGGGGCCAACGTCCTGACTTTC
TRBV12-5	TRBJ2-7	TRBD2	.	CASGLDAGGPYEQYF	TGTGCTAGTGGTTTGGACGCGGGGGGGCCGTACGAGCAGTACTTC
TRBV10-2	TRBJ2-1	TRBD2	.	CASSESVLAGVDEQFF	TGCGCCAGCAGTGAGTCTGTACTAGCGGGGGTAGATGAGCAGTTCTTC
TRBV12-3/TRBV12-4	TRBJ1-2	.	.	CASSSNTRDYGYTF	TGTGCCAGCAGCTCCAATACGAGAGACTATGGCTACACCTTC
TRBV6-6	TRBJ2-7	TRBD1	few	CASSYPSGQTYEQYF	TGTGCCAGCAGTTACCCATCGGGACAGACCTACGAGCAGTACTTC
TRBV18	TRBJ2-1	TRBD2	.	CASSPPGLAEDEQFF	TGTGCCAGCTCACCGCCGGGACTAGCAGAGGATGAGCAGTTCTTC
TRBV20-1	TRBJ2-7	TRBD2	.	CSARIAGGQAGEQYF	TGCAGTGCTAGGATAGCGGGGGGGCAAGCTGGCGAGCAGTACTTC
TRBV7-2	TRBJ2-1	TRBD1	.	CASRRTSGTGNHEQFF	TGTGCCAGCAGACGGACCTCCGGGACAGGGAATCATGAGCAGTTCTTC
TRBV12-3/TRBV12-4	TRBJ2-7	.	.	CASSFCRKDEQYF	TGTGCCAGCAGTTTTTGCCGGAAGGACGAGCAGTACTTC
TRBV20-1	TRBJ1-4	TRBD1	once	CSARDRGQTNEKLFF	TGCAGTGCTAGAGATCGGGGACAGACTAATGAAAAACTGTTTTTT
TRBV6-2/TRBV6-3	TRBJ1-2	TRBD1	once	CASSYAGQRNYGYTF	TGTGCCAGCAGTTACGCGGGACAGAGGAACTATGGCTACACCTTC
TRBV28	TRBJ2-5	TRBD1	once	CASRRDRVAETQYF	TGTGCCAGCAGGCGGGACAGGGTAGCCGAGACCCAGTACTTC
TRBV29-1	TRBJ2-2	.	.	CSVEVGSKELFF	TGCAGCGTTGAAGTTGGGTCGAAGGAGCTGTTTTTT
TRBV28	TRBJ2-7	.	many	CASSPSGFSYEQYF	TGTGCCAGCAGCCCATCGGGATTCTCCTACGAGCAGTACTTC
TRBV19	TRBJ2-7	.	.	CASSILRESPYEQYF	TGTGCCAGTAGTATCCTCAGGGAAAGTCCCTACGAGCAGTACTTC
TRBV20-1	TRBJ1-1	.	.	CSHPGGEENTEAFF	TGCAGCCACCCTGGGGGGGAGGAGAACACTGAAGCTTTCTTT
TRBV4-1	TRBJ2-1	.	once	CASSQHITGSSYNEQFF	TGCGCCAGCAGCCAACATATCACAGGCAGCTCCTACAATGAGCAGTTCTTC
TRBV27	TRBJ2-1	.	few	CASSLLAGSPRGNEQFF	TGTGCCAGCAGTTTATTAGCAGGGTCACCCAGAGGGAATGAGCAGTTCTTC
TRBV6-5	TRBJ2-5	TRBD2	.	CASRYSNPGLGGETQYF	TGTGCCAGCCGTTACTCGAACCCGGGACTAGGAGGAGAGACCCAGTACTTC
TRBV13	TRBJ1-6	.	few	CASSLSGVRDNSPLHF	TGTGCCAGCAGCTTATCCGGGGTGCGGGATAATTCACCCCTCCACTTT
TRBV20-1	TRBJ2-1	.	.	CSASAAEGTYNEQFF	TGCAGTGCTAGCGCTGCCGAGGGCACCTACAATGAGCAGTTCTTC
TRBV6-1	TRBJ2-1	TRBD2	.	CASMRIAGGYNEQFF	TGTGCCAGCATGAGGATAGCGGGGGGGTACAATGAGCAGTTCTTC
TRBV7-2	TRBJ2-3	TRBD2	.	CASNRTSRLSTDTQYF	TGTGCCAGCAACCGGACTAGCAGGTTGAGCACAGATACGCAGTATTTT
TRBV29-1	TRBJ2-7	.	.	CSVEQKTPYEQYF	TGCAGCGTTGAACAAAAGACTCCCTACGAGCAGTACTTC
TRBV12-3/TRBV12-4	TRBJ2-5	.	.	CASSLSFGGRSLKGTQYF	TGTGCCAGCAGTTTATCCTTCGGGGGCCGGTCTTTGAAAGGGACCCAGTACTTC
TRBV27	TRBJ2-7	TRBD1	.	CASRRDRDTGNEQYF	TGTGCCAGCAGGCGGGACAGGGATACAGGCAATGAGCAGTACTTC
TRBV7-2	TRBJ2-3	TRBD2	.	CASSEWGPGGDTQYF	TGTGCCAGCAGCGAATGGGGTCCGGGGGGTGATACGCAGTATTTT
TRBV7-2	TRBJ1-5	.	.	CASSLGRSQPQHF	TGTGCCAGCAGCTTGGGGCGAAGTCAGCCCCAGCATTTT
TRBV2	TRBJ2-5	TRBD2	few	CASSETGTSKETQYF	TGTGCCAGCAGTGAGACCGGGACTAGCAAAGAGACCCAGTACTTC
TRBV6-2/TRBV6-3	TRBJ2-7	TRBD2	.	CASSSLTSGATLEQYF	TGTGCCAGCAGTTCCCTGACTAGCGGGGCTACCCTCGAGCAGTACTTC
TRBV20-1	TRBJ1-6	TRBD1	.	CSAPGQGDGSPLHF	TGCAGTGCTCCTGGACAGGGCGACGGTTCACCCCTCCACTTT
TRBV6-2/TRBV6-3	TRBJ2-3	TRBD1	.	CASRQGADTQYF	TGTGCCAGCAGACAGGGGGCAGATACGCAGTATTTT